The subject of this entry is one T cell receptor (beta chain). Antigen specificity is unknown. This sample stems from a study of radiation and T cells in renal cell carcinoma. Overall study findings and caveats: Top tumor clonotypes rose in blood 2 weeks post-radiation, then contracted. No pretreatment tumor biopsies were available for baseline clonotypes.

The germline gives CDR1 MNHEY, CDR2 SVGAGI. The ends lost 6 bases at V and 2 bases at J; junction bases unmatched: 7. The CDR3 loop spans 15 amino acids. The repertoire was sequenced with immunoSEQ multiplex PCR; TCRdb's copy has only in-frame clones and lacks some. The repertoire consists of about 130,000 clones, with 65% to 85% occurring once and the leading ten covering approximately 6.3%. Time point here: blood 2 weeks post-SBRT. As for treatment: 15 Gy SBRT to primary tumor, nephrectomy 4 weeks later. Radiation-treated patients gave blood at baseline, week 2 and week 4. Clear cell pathology was present in this patient's renal cell carcinoma.

The chain employs TRBV6-5 and TRBJ2-1, with 7 bases fitting TRBD2. The sample here was blood, taken from a patient whose treatment included radiotherapy and nephrectomy. This receptor was taken from a man aged 45 to 65 with renal cell carcinoma. In DNA, the CDR3 is TGTGCCAGCAGCGGAGCGGGATTAACCTACAATGAGCAGTTCTTC. This gives the protein CASSGAGLTYNEQFF.